A selection of T cell receptor beta chains follows, all from one sample in a study of blood T cell repertoires in COVID-19. Clones were read by immunoSEQ multiplex PCR, and TCRdb kept only the in-frame ones, dropping some. The repertoire includes roughly 120,000 clones, approximately 90% of them detected once, and about 2% sits in the top ten. Sequenced material: peripheral blood. Every receptor here comes from a woman between 45 and 65 years old with acute or convalescent COVID-19. Both conserved end residues are part of each CDR3. A D gene is named only where the DNA matches it firmly. Size tells how often a clone was seen (once, few, many) or the class of an expanded clone, and some rows leave it out.

CDR3 DNA,CDR3 protein,V gene,clone size,D gene,J gene
TGTGCCTCCAGCGACAGACACTCTGGCTACACCTTC,CASSDRHSGYTF,TRBV6-5,NA,NA,TRBJ1-2
TGTGCCAGTATTGGGGCCTTTAATGAGCAGTTCTTC,CASIGAFNEQFF,TRBV19,NA,NA,TRBJ2-1
TGCGCCAGCAGCCACCAATTCCGCCAGGGGTCCGGGGAGCTGTTTTTT,CASSHQFRQGSGELFF,TRBV4-3,NA,NA,TRBJ2-2
TGTGCCAGCAGTGAGGCAGGCTATGGCTACACCTTC,CASSEAGYGYTF,TRBV6-1,NA,NA,TRBJ1-2
TGTGCCAGCTCACCTGGACAGGGACCAGAGACCCAGTACTTC,CASSPGQGPETQYF,TRBV18,NA,TRBD1,TRBJ2-5
TGCGCCAGCAGCGAACCCGGCGGGCCCTCCTACAATGAGCAGTTCTTC,CASSEPGGPSYNEQFF,TRBV10-2,NA,NA,TRBJ2-1
TGTGCCAGCAGTCTAGAGCGGGAAGGGAATGAGCAGTTCTTC,CASSLEREGNEQFF,TRBV2,NA,TRBD2,TRBJ2-1
TGTGCCAGCAGTTTACAGGGACAAGGGGAAAAACTGTTTTTT,CASSLQGQGEKLFF,TRBV27,NA,NA,TRBJ1-4
TGTGCCAGCTCACCACCCGGTGGGGCATATGGCTACACCTTC,CASSPPGGAYGYTF,TRBV18,NA,NA,TRBJ1-2
TGTGCCGGGAGCGGGAGAGGCTACGAGCAGTACTTC,CAGSGRGYEQYF,TRBV21-1,few,NA,TRBJ2-7
TGTGCCAGCAGGGGGTGGGACAACCATCAGCCCCAGCATTTT,CASRGWDNHQPQHF,TRBV12-1,NA,NA,TRBJ1-5
TGTGCCACCTCGGGGACAGGGGTAGAAAAACTGTTTTTT,CATSGTGVEKLFF,TRBV19,NA,TRBD1,TRBJ1-4
TGTGCCAGTAGTACCGGACTAGCGGGAGGGCTAGCCAAAAACATTCAGTACTTC,CASSTGLAGGLAKNIQYF,TRBV19,NA,TRBD2,TRBJ2-4
TGCAGCGACCTGACAGGGGGCTATGGCTACACCTTC,CSDLTGGYGYTF,TRBV29-1,NA,TRBD1,TRBJ1-2
TGCGCCAGCAGTGATCGGGGGGGTCGGTACAATGAGCAGTTCTTC,CASSDRGGRYNEQFF,TRBV10-1,NA,TRBD2,TRBJ2-1
TGTGCCAGCAGTTACCCCGGGACAGGATCTACTGAGCAGTTCTTC,CASSYPGTGSTEQFF,TRBV6-2/TRBV6-3,NA,TRBD1,TRBJ2-1
TGTGCCAGCTCACCGACAGGGTTATCCTACGAGCAGTACTTC,CASSPTGLSYEQYF,TRBV18,NA,TRBD1,TRBJ2-7
TGTGCCAGCAGCTTAGTGGGGAGTGTAGCCAAAAACATTCAGTACTTC,CASSLVGSVAKNIQYF,TRBV7-9,NA,NA,TRBJ2-4
TGTGCCAGCAGCCCTCGACAGGGGGGGTCCTACGAGCAGTACTTC,CASSPRQGGSYEQYF,TRBV9,NA,TRBD1,TRBJ2-7
TGTGCCAGTAGTCCTTCTCGGCAGGGGGCGAGCGGAAACACCATATATTTT,CASSPSRQGASGNTIYF,TRBV19,NA,TRBD1,TRBJ1-3
TGTGCCACGGGGACTACCAATGAGCAGTTCTTC,CATGTTNEQFF,TRBV10-3,NA,TRBD2,TRBJ2-1
TGTGCCAGCAGCGTAATCCAGGGAGGGGAGACCCAGTACTTC,CASSVIQGGETQYF,TRBV11-3,NA,TRBD2,TRBJ2-5
TGTGCCAGCAGCTTGGCCGGAGGGAGGCCTAGCACAGATACGCAGTATTTT,CASSLAGGRPSTDTQYF,TRBV5-4,NA,NA,TRBJ2-3
TGTGCCAGCAGGCCTCGACAGGGCTACTATGGCTACACCTTC,CASRPRQGYYGYTF,TRBV7-9,NA,TRBD1,TRBJ1-2
TGTGCCAGCAGCTCGGGGTTGGGACAGGGAGGGTACGAGCAGTACTTC,CASSSGLGQGGYEQYF,TRBV7-6,NA,TRBD1,TRBJ2-7
TGTGCCAGCAGTCGGGGGGTAACCGAGACCCAGTACTTC,CASSRGVTETQYF,TRBV13,NA,TRBD2,TRBJ2-5
TGTGCCAGCAGCTTAGATTCCGGGAACTATGGCTACACCTTC,CASSLDSGNYGYTF,TRBV11-3,NA,NA,TRBJ1-2
TGCGCCAGCAGCCAAGGTAGGACAGGGGGCTACGAGCAGTACTTC,CASSQGRTGGYEQYF,TRBV4-1,NA,TRBD1,TRBJ2-7
TGTGCCAGCAGCGTTGGCAACTCCTACGAGCAGTACTTC,CASSVGNSYEQYF,TRBV9,NA,NA,TRBJ2-7
TGTGCCAGCAGCATTACAGGGGGAGGGTCTGGGGCCAACGTCCTGACTTTC,CASSITGGGSGANVLTF,TRBV7-9,NA,NA,TRBJ2-6
TGCGCCAGCAGCCAAGACGGCGGAGGGGTCGAGCAGTACTTC,CASSQDGGGVEQYF,TRBV4-1,once,NA,TRBJ2-7
TGTGCCAGCAGCCCCGACAGGGCCAGCTCCTACGAGCAGTACTTC,CASSPDRASSYEQYF,TRBV5-8,few,TRBD1,TRBJ2-7
TGTGCCAGCAGCGTAACTAGCGGGGGGCCCTGGGAGACCCAGTACTTC,CASSVTSGGPWETQYF,TRBV9,once,TRBD2,TRBJ2-5
TGTGCCAGCAGTACAGGGCGTCAGCCCCAGCATTTT,CASSTGRQPQHF,TRBV6-2/TRBV6-3,once,NA,TRBJ1-5
TGCGCCAGCAGCCAAGAGGCGGGGGGGACATTTGATACGCAGTATTTT,CASSQEAGGTFDTQYF,TRBV4-3,NA,TRBD2,TRBJ2-3
TGTGCCAGCAGTACCCGAGGACAGGTCCTCGATGAGCAGTTCTTC,CASSTRGQVLDEQFF,TRBV25-1,NA,TRBD1,TRBJ2-1
TGTGCCAGCAGCTTAAACCTAGCGCCAGATACGCAGTATTTT,CASSLNLAPDTQYF,TRBV11-3,NA,NA,TRBJ2-3
TGTGCCAGCAGTCAGGGGGCGGGTCAGCCCCAGCATTTT,CASSQGAGQPQHF,TRBV14,NA,TRBD1,TRBJ1-5
TGTGCCAGCAGCTTACAGGGTCGTTCCTACGAGCAGTACTTC,CASSLQGRSYEQYF,TRBV11-2,once,NA,TRBJ2-7
TGTGCCAGCAGCTCCCGGGACTGTAACTCTGGAAACACCATATATTTT,CASSSRDCNSGNTIYF,TRBV21-1,few,NA,TRBJ1-3
TGTGCCTGGACCTCCGGACTCCTAGATCAGCCCCAGCATTTT,CAWTSGLLDQPQHF,TRBV30,NA,NA,TRBJ1-5